The rows below give T cell receptor beta chains drawn from one sample of a study of T cell responses to AZD1222 COVID-19 vaccine. The method was immunoSEQ multiplex PCR; TCRdb's version includes in-frame clones alone and lacks a portion of them. This sample has 120,000 to 150,000 clones, with about 94% found just once. This specimen was peripheral blood, taken 28 days after the second AZD1222 dose. All receptors come from an adult who received the AZD1222 COVID-19 vaccine. Both conserved end residues are part of each CDR3. Each record gives: D gene, V gene, J gene, clone size, CDR3 length, CDR3 DNA, CDR3 protein. The D gene is left open where the match is weak. For some rows the clone size is stated as once, few or many, or as a class when expanded; others skip it.

-	TRBV7-9	TRBJ2-7	-	17	TGTGCCAGCAGCCCAGGGGACTTCCTCAAGAAGGCGGGCGAGCAGTACTTC	CASSPGDFLKKAGEQYF
TRBD1	TRBV2	TRBJ1-4	-	16	TGTGCCAGCAGCGTAAATTGGACAGGGAGGAAGGAAAAACTGTTTTTT	CASSVNWTGRKEKLFF
-	TRBV24-1	TRBJ2-3	-	13	TGTGCCACCAAGGAGGGTGCCACAGATACGCAGTATTTT	CATKEGATDTQYF
-	TRBV27	TRBJ2-7	-	17	TGTGCCAGCAGTTTATCGAGTCTAGGACTTCTTCCCTACGAGCAGTACTTC	CASSLSSLGLLPYEQYF
-	TRBV6-5	TRBJ1-2	-	11	TGTGCCAGCAGCGAGAACTATGGCTACACCTTC	CASSENYGYTF
-	TRBV11-2	TRBJ1-5	-	15	TGTGCCAGCAGCAGGGACACCAGTAGCAATCAGCCCCAGCATTTT	CASSRDTSSNQPQHF
-	TRBV18	TRBJ1-2	-	18	TGTGCCAGCTCACCGCTGTCCGGGACGGCGATCTCTAACTATGGCTACACCTTC	CASSPLSGTAISNYGYTF
-	TRBV4-3	TRBJ2-1	-	14	TGCGCCAGCAGCCAAGATTACAGGGAGGATGAGCAGTTCTTC	CASSQDYREDEQFF
TRBD1	TRBV12-3/TRBV12-4	TRBJ1-5	-	13	TGTGCCAGCAGTACACAGGGGGGTCAGCCCCAGCATTTT	CASSTQGGQPQHF
-	TRBV5-1	TRBJ2-2	-	15	TGCGCCAGCAGCTTTCAGACAGCGCACACCGGGGAGCTGTTTTTT	CASSFQTAHTGELFF
-	TRBV5-1	TRBJ2-6	-	17	TGCGCCAGCAGCCGGGGGGACAGGACCTCTGGGGCCAACGTCCTGACTTTC	CASSRGDRTSGANVLTF
-	TRBV7-3	TRBJ2-1	-	15	TGTGCCAGCAGCTTAGTCGAGGCGGCTTACAATGAGCAGTTCTTC	CASSLVEAAYNEQFF
-	TRBV18	TRBJ1-1	-	18	TGTGCCAGCTCACCTACCGCGGGTATTCGGCGGGTGAACACTGAAGCTTTCTTT	CASSPTAGIRRVNTEAFF
-	TRBV4-1	TRBJ2-7	-	15	TGCGCCAGCAGCCAAGCTCCGGTAAGCTCCTACGAGCAGTACTTC	CASSQAPVSSYEQYF
-	TRBV7-3	TRBJ1-5	-	16	TGTGCCAGCAGCTTATCTGATCGACCGCGAGCGTGGCTCCAGCATTTT	CASSLSDRPRAWLQHF
-	TRBV7-6	TRBJ2-7	-	14	TGTGCCAGCAGCTTGGGCAGGGGTACCTACGAGCAGTACTTC	CASSLGRGTYEQYF
-	TRBV7-3	TRBJ1-1	-	13	TGTGCCAGCAGCTTGAACTTAGGGGAGTCGGCTTTCTTT	CASSLNLGESAFF
TRBD1	TRBV3-1/TRBV3-2	TRBJ1-1	once	13	TGTGCCAGCAGCGCCAGGGGGGACACTGAAGCTTTCTTT	CASSARGDTEAFF
-	TRBV6-6	TRBJ1-4	-	14	TGTGCCAGCAGACTGGGCCAGAATAATGAAAAACTGTTTTTT	CASRLGQNNEKLFF
-	TRBV7-9	TRBJ1-3	-	16	TGTGCCAGCAGCTTAGGTGGCAGCAGCTCTGGAAACACCATATATTTT	CASSLGGSSSGNTIYF
-	TRBV5-6	TRBJ1-5	-	17	TGTGCCAGCAGCTTGCTTCGTCAGACTGGTGGCAATCAGCCCCAGCATTTT	CASSLLRQTGGNQPQHF
-	TRBV18	TRBJ1-6	-	14	TGTGCCAGCTCCCAAGACCTCGCGCGGACACCCCTCCACTTT	CASSQDLARTPLHF
-	TRBV7-8	TRBJ1-6	-	14	TGTGCCAGCAGCTCCTTACTTCTCTATTCACCCCTCCACTTT	CASSSLLLYSPLHF
-	TRBV27	TRBJ2-7	-	16	TGTGCCAGCAGCCCTGGGGGGGGCCGTTCCCTCTACGAGCAGTACTTC	CASSPGGGRSLYEQYF
-	TRBV18	TRBJ1-1	-	12	TGTGCCAGCTCACCAGCCAAGACTGAAGCTTTCTTT	CASSPAKTEAFF
-	TRBV15	TRBJ2-3	-	12	TGTGCCACCAGCAGAGGACTAAATACGCAGTATTTT	CATSRGLNTQYF
TRBD2	TRBV29-1	TRBJ2-5	-	13	TGCAGCGCCGCGACTAGCGGGACGGAGACCCAGTACTTC	CSAATSGTETQYF
-	TRBV7-8	TRBJ1-5	-	13	TGTGCCAGCAGCTTGGGTTCCGACAAGCCCCAGCATTTT	CASSLGSDKPQHF
-	TRBV9	TRBJ1-3	-	12	TGTGCCAGCAGCGTAGAGGTGGGCACCATATATTTT	CASSVEVGTIYF
-	TRBV6-6	TRBJ2-5	-	15	TGTGCCAGCAGTTACCCCACAGGGGGGGAGGAGACCCAGTACTTC	CASSYPTGGEETQYF
TRBD1	TRBV5-1	TRBJ2-2	few	16	TGCGCCAGCAGTAAATCACAGGGGGCCCCAACCGGGGAGCTGTTTTTT	CASSKSQGAPTGELFF
TRBD2	TRBV9	TRBJ2-1	-	14	TGTGCCAGCAGCCCGGGGGGGAGAAGGGCAGAGCAGTTCTTC	CASSPGGRRAEQFF
-	TRBV12-3/TRBV12-4	TRBJ2-3	-	13	TGTGCCAGCAGTCCCCGCGGGCTAGATACGCAGTATTTT	CASSPRGLDTQYF
-	TRBV10-1	TRBJ1-1	-	14	TGCGCCAGCAGTGAGAGAAGGGGCCCCTACCCCCCTTTCTTT	CASSERRGPYPPFF
TRBD1	TRBV6-5	TRBJ2-4	-	15	TGTGCCAGCAGCCGCTTCGACAGGGTGAAAAACATTCAGTACTTC	CASSRFDRVKNIQYF
TRBD2	TRBV7-2	TRBJ2-3	-	14	TGTGCCAGCACCCCGGCGGCGGGGGTAGATACGCAGTATTTT	CASTPAAGVDTQYF
-	TRBV12-5	TRBJ2-3	-	13	TGTGCTAGTGGTTTGGCGGGGACAGATACGCAGTATTTT	CASGLAGTDTQYF
TRBD1	TRBV7-2	TRBJ1-4	-	14	TGTGCCAGCAGCCCCCAGGGGGGGGCGGAAAAACTGTTTTTT	CASSPQGGAEKLFF
-	TRBV6-6	TRBJ2-3	-	13	TGTGCCAGCAGTTCGCGGACCACAGATACGCAGTATTTT	CASSSRTTDTQYF
TRBD2	TRBV7-2	TRBJ2-3	-	15	TGTGCCAGCAGCTCCCCCGGGGGGGCTGGGGATACGCAGTATTTT	CASSSPGGAGDTQYF
-	TRBV7-8	TRBJ2-7	-	15	TGTGCCAGCAGCTTAGCGCCGGGCAGGGGTTACGAGCAGTACTTC	CASSLAPGRGYEQYF
TRBD2	TRBV18	TRBJ2-5	-	15	TGTGCCAGCTCACCACTTCGGGGGGTCGGGGAGACCCAGTACTTC	CASSPLRGVGETQYF
TRBD2	TRBV10-3	TRBJ2-3	-	15	TGTGCCAGCGCGGGACTAGCGGGCGGCCAATATACGCAGTATTTT	CASAGLAGGQYTQYF